The 13 T cell receptor beta chains presented below share a single source sample, sequenced in a study of T-cell reconstitution after alpha-beta-depleted transplantation in children (dated by TCRdb to 2015 to 2016). The protocol used for the library was PCR. The run used an Illumina HiSeq 2500. Molecular barcoding was employed in the preparation of TCR libraries, with unique molecular identifiers being used to normalize TCRbeta repertoire quantification. TCRdb redid the processing of the public reads, applying fastp at Q25 and MiXCR, and retained in-frame beta chains. Each entry merges the rows of one CDR3 protein and shows their most common DNA and genes. For this sample the table gives about 110,000 distinct CDR3 sequences, of which 10% were detected only once. The ten top clones hold about 34% of the sample. The treatment or condition label, read with the paper, signifies: allogeneic hematopoietic cell transplantation with graft depleted of TCRalphabeta T cells and CD19 B cells.

The sequencing here drew on PBMCs, taken before TCRalphabeta/CD19-depleted stem cell transplant. These receptors were taken from a boy between 2 and 10 years old with acute lymphoblastic leukemia, due to receive a stem cell transplant.

This clonotype was seen more than once but under ten times. CDR3 residues: CASRFGLAGESRTGELFF. The CDR3 nucleotides read TGTGCCAGCAGGTTTGGACTAGCGGGAGAATCTCGCACCGGGGAGCTGTTTTTT. The chain recombines TRBV11-1 with TRBJ2-2; 13 bases fit TRBD2. The CDR3 consists of 18 residues. V dropped 6 bases and J dropped 4; count of bases not matched to a gene: 11. Germline CDR1 reads SGHAT; CDR2 reads FQDESV (reference sequence).

V and J are TRBV18 and TRBJ2-5; 8 bases are a match to TRBD2. V gave up 0 bases and J gave up 5 bases; unmatched junction bases: 8. There are 16 residues in the CDR3. The germline gives CDR1 KGHSH, CDR2 LQKENI. The CDR3 loop is CASSPPGAGERETQYF. CDR3 DNA sequence: TGTGCCAGCTCACCACCAGGAGCGGGAGAGCGTGAGACCCAGTACTTC.

The chain links TRBV27 to TRBJ2-1, with no clear D. With 6 bases removed from V and 7 bases from J, the gap between germline ends came to 10 bases. The CDR3 is 12 amino acids. Germline CDR1 and CDR2: MNHEY and SMNVEV (reference sequence). The CDR3 DNA follows: TGTGCCAGCAGCCCTCTTAGGAATGAGCAGTTCTTC. Translating it yields CASSPLRNEQFF.

There are many counts of this clonotype. The rearrangement uses TRBV5-1 and TRBJ2-1; the D gene could be TRBD1 or TRBD2 (6 bases each). This CDR3 comprises 14 residues. The V and J ends lost 4 bases and 6 bases respectively, with 14 bases between them. Germline V gene data show CDR1 as SGHRS and CDR2 as YFSETQ. CDR3 loop: CASSRGDMANEQFF. CDR3 nucleotides: TGCGCCAGCAGCAGGGGGGATATGGCCAATGAGCAGTTCTTC.

This clonotype was counted many times. The V call is TRBV7-6, the J call TRBJ2-5, with 7 nucleotides matching TRBD1. Germline CDR1 SGHVS, CDR2 FNYEAQ. The length of the CDR3 is 15 residues. V lost 6 bases and J lost 2; bases outside the gene matches: 9. The CDR3 spells CASSRAGTEQETQYF. The CDR3 nucleotides are TGTGCCAGCAGTCGCGCCGGGACAGAACAAGAGACCCAGTACTTC.

This chain connects TRBV5-1 to TRBJ2-2, with D possibly being TRBD2 (5 bases). The CDR3 runs 16 residues. CDR1 and CDR2 (germline): SGHRS, YFSETQ. V shed 0 bases and J shed 1 base, with 10 bases lying between them. CDR3 sequence (DNA): TGCGCCAGCAGCTTGGGGTGGACTGGGAACACCGGGGAGCTGTTTTTT. Residues: CASSLGWTGNTGELFF.

The DNA of the CDR3 is TGCAGTGCTAGAGATAGTGTGGGGAGCACTGAAGCTTTCTTT. It specifies CSARDSVGSTEAFF. The V and J genes are TRBV20-1 and TRBJ1-1; D is undetermined. CDR1 is DFQATT and CDR2 is SNEGSKA in the germline V gene (reference sequence). This CDR3 has 14 residues. Trimming took off 0 bases at V and 4 bases at J, with 12 bases between the two ends.

This clonotype was seen repeatedly, ten times or more. The V call is TRBV5-1, the J call TRBJ2-1, with TRBD1 matching over 12 bases. V dropped 4 bases and J dropped 5; count of bases not matched to a gene: 4. Germline V gives CDR1 SGHRS, CDR2 YFSETQ. The CDR3 covers 15 residues. The CDR3 coding sequence is TGCGCCAGCAGCATGGGACAGGGGGCCGACAATGAGCAGTTCTTC. Translating it yields CASSMGQGADNEQFF.

The CDR3 region is CASSLVSSAGELFF. For the CDR3, the DNA is TGTGCCAGCAGCTTGGTTTCATCCGCCGGGGAGCTGTTTTTT. V and J are TRBV5-5 and TRBJ2-2; D is ambiguous. The CDR3 consists of 14 residues. Trimming removed 0 bases from V and 6 bases from J, with 9 bases in between. Germline values: CDR1 SGHKS, CDR2 YYEKEE (reference sequence).

The J gene is TRBJ2-7, the V gene TRBV5-1; no clear D gene. Germline CDR1 and CDR2: SGHRS and YFSETQ. Trimming cost V 3 bases and J 0 bases, with 19 bases left between them. This CDR3 comprises 17 residues. The CDR3 protein is CASSYSSGTPSSYEQYF. In DNA, the CDR3 is TGCGCCAGCAGCTATAGTAGTGGAACGCCCAGCTCCTACGAGCAGTACTTC.

V and J are TRBV20-1 and TRBJ2-4; perhaps TRBD1 as D (5 bases). Germline V gene lookup returns CDR1 DFQATT and CDR2 SNEGSKA (reference sequence). The CDR3 spans 15 residues. V lost 6 bases and J lost 5, with 20 bases in between. CDR3 DNA sequence: TGCAGTGCCCCGCCCCTCCAGGGCCAGCAAAACATTCAGTACTTC. Its protein is CSAPPLQGQQNIQYF.

This clonotype was observed many times. V usage is TRBV5-6 and J usage is TRBJ2-7; D possibly corresponds to TRBD2 (5 bases). Trimming took off 2 bases at V and 1 base at J, with 13 bases between the two ends. Germline loops: CDR1 SGHDT, CDR2 YYEEEE. The CDR3 is made up of 15 amino acids. The CDR3 DNA follows: TGTGCCAGCAGCTTCCCTCCGGGATTATCCTACGAGCAGTACTTC. Protein product: CASSFPPGLSYEQYF.

This sequence joins TRBV20-1 and TRBJ1-5; unclear D gene. Trimming removed 3 bases from V and 3 bases from J, with 18 bases in between. Per the germline V gene, CDR1 is DFQATT and CDR2 is SNEGSKA (reference sequence). This CDR3 spans 16 amino acids. This CDR3 reads CSARALWGRDNQPQHF. In DNA, the CDR3 is TGCAGTGCTAGGGCGCTTTGGGGTAGGGACAATCAGCCCCAGCATTTT.